Following are 10 T cell receptor beta chains from one sample sequenced in a study of OX40 agonist ivuxolimab in advanced cancers. The method was immunoSEQ multiplex PCR; TCRdb's version includes in-frame clones alone and lacks a portion of them. The sample lists approximately 76,000 clones; about 82% were seen once. The sequencing used CD4+ or CD8+ T cells sorted from blood, collected in a trial of the OX40 agonist ivuxolimab. Every receptor here comes from an adult with an advanced solid tumor such as melanoma, head and neck, liver or kidney cancer.

The chain recombines TRBV2 with TRBJ1-2, with a possible D match to TRBD1 (6 bases). The V gene lost 7 bases and the J gene lost 0 bases, with 12 bases spanning the gap. Germline lookup yields CDR1 SNHLY and CDR2 FYNNEI. The CDR3 sequence is 14 residues long. CDR3 in amino acids: CASILGQSNYGYTF. The DNA of the CDR3 is TGTGCCAGCATCCTAGGACAGTCTAACTATGGCTACACCTTC.

The chain combines TRBV30 with TRBJ1-2; the D gene is possibly TRBD1 (6 bases). The CDR3 is 12 amino acids. Trimming pared 3 bases from V and 4 bases from J, leaving 9 bases between. Germline CDR1 reads GTSNPN; CDR2 reads SVGIG (reference sequence). CDR3: CAWSTGPYGYTF. The CDR3, as DNA: TGTGCCTGGAGCACAGGGCCCTATGGCTACACCTTC.

This rearrangement joins TRBV27 to TRBJ1-1; no firm D call. Germline CDR1 MNHEY, CDR2 SMNVEV (reference sequence). V shed 4 bases and J shed 0 bases, with 15 bases lying between them. The CDR3 length is 16 residues. CDR3 in DNA: TGTGCCAGCAGTTGGGGTGGGGTCCTGATGAACACTGAAGCTTTCTTT. Protein sequence: CASSWGGVLMNTEAFF.

The chain has TRBV29-1 and TRBJ2-3; 8 bases map to TRBD1. V lost 6 bases to trimming and J lost 4 bases; unmatched junction nucleotides: 3. The CDR3 is 12 residues long. Germline V gene lookup returns CDR1 SQVTM and CDR2 ANQGSEA. This CDR3 reads CSVTGGPDTQYF. The CDR3, as DNA: TGCAGCGTAACAGGGGGGCCAGATACGCAGTATTTT.

This clone has a handful of counts. The gene calls are TRBV5-1 and TRBJ2-7; D is possibly TRBD1 or TRBD2 (5 bases each). V was clipped by 5 bases and J by 2 bases, with 14 bases between them. Germline V gene data show CDR1 as SGHRS and CDR2 as YFSETQ. CDR3 length: 14 residues. CDR3 nucleotide sequence: TGCGCCAGCAGATCCGGGACCGGGGCCTACGAGCAGTACTTC. Translation gives CASRSGTGAYEQYF.

The rearrangement uses TRBV6-5 and TRBJ2-1, with 8 bases identical to TRBD1. J lost 5 bases, V lost 5 bases, and 8 bases had no gene match. This CDR3 has 15 residues. Per the germline V gene, CDR1 is MNHEY and CDR2 is SVGAGI. CDR3 nucleotide sequence: TGTGCCAGCAGTCCAGGGACAGGCGGGCACAATGAGCAGTTCTTC. It codes for CASSPGTGGHNEQFF.

The genes are TRBV30 and TRBJ1-1, with 7 bases lining up with TRBD1. After removal of 7 bases from V and 5 bases from J, the junction contained 4 bases not matched to a gene. Germline V gene lookup returns CDR1 GTSNPN and CDR2 SVGIG (reference sequence). The CDR3 has 11 residues. This chain's CDR3 is CAYSGGTEAFF. CDR3 DNA: TGTGCCTATTCAGGGGGTACTGAAGCTTTCTTT.

The sample holds one count of this clone. This sequence joins TRBV19 and TRBJ1-3; 10 nucleotides align to TRBD1. The V gene's germline CDR1 is LNHDA and CDR2 SQIVND (reference sequence). The trim removed 7 bases at V and 4 bases at J, leaving 7 bases unmatched. The CDR3 sequence is 15 residues long. The DNA of the CDR3 is TGTGCCAGTACGAGGGACAGGGGACCCGGAAACACCATATATTTT. Translating it yields CASTRDRGPGNTIYF. The full variable domain, completed using reference TRBV19 and TRBJ1-3, is DGGITQSPKYLFRKEGQNVTLSCEQNLNHDAMYWYRQDPGQGLRLIYYSQIVNDFQKGDIAEGYSVSREKKESFPLTVTSAQKNPTAFYLCASTRDRGPGNTIYFGEGSWLTVV.

This sequence joins TRBV7-3 and TRBJ1-2; 7 positions agree with TRBD1. J gave up 7 bases and V 5 bases, and 4 bases lay outside the gene matches. Germline CDR1 reads SGHTA; CDR2 reads FQGTGA. This CDR3 has 12 amino acids. The CDR3 here is CASSADRVGYTF. DNA of the CDR3: TGTGCCAGCAGCGCAGACAGGGTTGGCTACACCTTC. The complete variable domain, with remaining parts taken from reference TRBV7-3 and TRBJ1-2, reads GAGVSQTPSNKVTEKGKYVELRCDPISGHTALYWYRQSLGQGPEFLIYFQGTGAADDSGLPNDRFFAVRPEGSVSTLKIQRTERGDSAVYLCASSADRVGYTFGSGTRLTVV.

The DNA for the CDR3 is TGTGCCAGCAGTGCGAACAGTTATAGCAATCAGCCCCAGCATTTT. This translates into CASSANSYSNQPQHF. The chain combines TRBV6-5 with TRBJ1-5; D uncertain. The CDR3 consists of 15 residues. The germline V and J ends were trimmed by 5 bases and 0 bases, with 11 bases remaining between them. The germline CDR1 and CDR2 sequences are MNHEY and SVGAGI.